This T cell receptor (beta chain) was identified during a study of early T cells in non-severe SARS-CoV-2 infection. This CDR3 contains 14 residues. The V end lost 4 bases, the J end lost 2 bases, and 12 bases lay between the germline ends. Germline CDR1 is MGHDK and CDR2 is SYGVNS. Researchers attached unique molecular identifiers to individual cDNA molecules. One entry per CDR3 protein results from TCRdb running MiXCR on the 5' RACE reads. The sample lists some 80,000 distinct CDR3 sequences, 9% to 15% occurring once. The chain has TRBV25-1 and TRBJ2-7; D gene ambiguous. Sequencing was done on a sample of whole blood. The TCR was taken from an adult who was a healthcare worker with PCR-confirmed SARS-CoV-2 infection or an uninfected control (not recorded which). The CDR3 nucleotides are TGTGCCAGCAGTGCCACGACCGTTCCCTACGAGCAGTACTTC. It yields the protein CASSATTVPYEQYF.